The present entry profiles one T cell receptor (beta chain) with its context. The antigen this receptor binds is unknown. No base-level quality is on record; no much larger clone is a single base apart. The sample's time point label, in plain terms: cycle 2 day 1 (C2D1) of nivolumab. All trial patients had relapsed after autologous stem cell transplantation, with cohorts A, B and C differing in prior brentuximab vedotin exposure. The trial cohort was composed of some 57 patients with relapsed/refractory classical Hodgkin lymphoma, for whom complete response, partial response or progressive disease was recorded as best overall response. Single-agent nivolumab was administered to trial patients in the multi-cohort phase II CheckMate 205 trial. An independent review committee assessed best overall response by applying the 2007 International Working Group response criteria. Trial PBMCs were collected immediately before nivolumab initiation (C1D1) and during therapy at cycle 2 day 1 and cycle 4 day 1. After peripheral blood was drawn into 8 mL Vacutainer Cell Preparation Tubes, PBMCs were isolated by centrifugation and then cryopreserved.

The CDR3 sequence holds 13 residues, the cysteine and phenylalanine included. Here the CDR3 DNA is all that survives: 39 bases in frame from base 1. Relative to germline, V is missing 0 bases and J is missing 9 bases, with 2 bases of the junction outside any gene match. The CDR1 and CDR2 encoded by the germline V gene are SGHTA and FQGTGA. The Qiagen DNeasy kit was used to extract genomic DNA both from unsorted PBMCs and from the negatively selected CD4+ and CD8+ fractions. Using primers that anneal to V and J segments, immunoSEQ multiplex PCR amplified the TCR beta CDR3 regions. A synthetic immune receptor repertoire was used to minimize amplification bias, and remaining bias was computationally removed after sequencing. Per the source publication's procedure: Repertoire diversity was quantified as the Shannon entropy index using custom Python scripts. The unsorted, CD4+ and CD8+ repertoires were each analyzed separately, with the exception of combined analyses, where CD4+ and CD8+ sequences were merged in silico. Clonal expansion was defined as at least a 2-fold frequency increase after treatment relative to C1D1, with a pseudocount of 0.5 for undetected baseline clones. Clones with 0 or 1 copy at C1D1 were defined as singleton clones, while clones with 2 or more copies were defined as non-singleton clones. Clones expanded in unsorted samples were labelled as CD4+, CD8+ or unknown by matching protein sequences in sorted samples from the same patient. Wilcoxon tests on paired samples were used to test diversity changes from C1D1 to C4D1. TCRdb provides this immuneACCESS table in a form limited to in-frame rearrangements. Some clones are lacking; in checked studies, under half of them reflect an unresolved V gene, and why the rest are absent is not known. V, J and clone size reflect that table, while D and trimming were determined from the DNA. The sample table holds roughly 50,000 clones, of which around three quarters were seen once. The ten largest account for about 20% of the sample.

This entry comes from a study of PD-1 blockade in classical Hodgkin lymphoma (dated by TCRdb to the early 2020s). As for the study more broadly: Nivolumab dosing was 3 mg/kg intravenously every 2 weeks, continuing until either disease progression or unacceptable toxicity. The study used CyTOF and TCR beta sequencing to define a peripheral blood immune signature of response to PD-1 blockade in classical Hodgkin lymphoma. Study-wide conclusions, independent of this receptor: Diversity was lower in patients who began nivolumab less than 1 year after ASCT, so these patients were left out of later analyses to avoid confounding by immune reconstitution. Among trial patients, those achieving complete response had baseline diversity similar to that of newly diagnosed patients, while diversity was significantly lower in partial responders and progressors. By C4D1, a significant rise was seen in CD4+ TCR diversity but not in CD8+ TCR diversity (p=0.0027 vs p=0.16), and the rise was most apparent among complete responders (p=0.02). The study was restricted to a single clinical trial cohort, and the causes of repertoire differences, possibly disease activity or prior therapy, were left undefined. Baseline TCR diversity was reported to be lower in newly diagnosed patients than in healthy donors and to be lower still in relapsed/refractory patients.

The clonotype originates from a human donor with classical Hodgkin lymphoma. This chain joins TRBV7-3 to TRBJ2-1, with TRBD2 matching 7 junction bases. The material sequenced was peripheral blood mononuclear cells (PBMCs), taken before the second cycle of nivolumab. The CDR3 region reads CASSLTTSSEQFF. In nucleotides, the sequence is TGTGCCAGCAGCTTAACGACTAGCAGTGAGCAGTTCTTC. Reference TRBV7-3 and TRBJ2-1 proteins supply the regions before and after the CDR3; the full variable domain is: GAGVSQTPSNKVTEKGKYVELRCDPISGHTALYWYRQSLGQGPEFLIYFQGTGAADDSGLPNDRFFAVRPEGSVSTLKIQRTERGDSAVYLCASSLTTSSEQFFGPGTRLTVL.